This is a list of T cell receptor beta chains from one sample in a study of metastatic and nonmetastatic thyroid tumors. TCRdb re-processed the PCR reads through MiXCR. The profile shows 25,000 to 30,000 clones, 15% to 20% of them singletons. Sequencing input: blood. These receptors came from a male donor with papillary thyroid cancer or a benign thyroid nodule (not recorded which). Some clones in this sample may be carry-over from other donors' samples. Each CDR3 is given with its conserved first and last residue. A D gene is named only where the DNA matches it firmly. Size is omitted from some rows. Given values are once, few, many or a class for expanded clones.

J gene,D gene,V gene,clone size,CDR3 DNA,CDR3 protein
TRBJ2-6,TRBD1,TRBV5-1,many,TGCGCCAGCAGTTCCACAGGGGGCACCAACGTCCTGACTTTC,CASSSTGGTNVLTF
TRBJ1-3,.,TRBV20-1,many,TGCAGTGCTAGAGATGACAGAACTGGAAACACCATATATTTT,CSARDDRTGNTIYF
TRBJ2-3,TRBD2,TRBV9,many,TGTGCCAGCAGCGTACTAGCGGGAGGGCCGATAGATACGCAGTATTTT,CASSVLAGGPIDTQYF
TRBJ2-7,.,TRBV12-1,many,TGTGCCAGCAGCTTTAACAGGTCCTACGAGCAGTACTTC,CASSFNRSYEQYF
TRBJ1-2,.,TRBV12-3/TRBV12-4,medium-sized,TGTGCCAGCAGTTTGGACCCCGCATGGGAGGGCTACACCTTC,CASSLDPAWEGYTF
TRBJ2-7,TRBD1,TRBV5-1,.,TGCGCCAGCAGCACGATGACAGGGTGTAGTGACGAGCAGTACTTC,CASSTMTGCSDEQYF
TRBJ1-2,.,TRBV27,many,TGTGCCAGCAGGGTCGGAGGGGCACTCTATGGCTACACCTTC,CASRVGGALYGYTF
TRBJ2-3,.,TRBV28,few,TGTGCCAGCAGTGGATGGTACAGAGGTTCCGCAGATACGCAGTATTTT,CASSGWYRGSADTQYF
TRBJ2-7,.,TRBV11-1,many,TGTGCCAGCAGCATGAATCAGGGACCCCTATTGCACGAGCAGTACTTC,CASSMNQGPLLHEQYF
TRBJ2-1,TRBD2,TRBV9,many,TGTGCCAGCAGCGTAGGTTTCGGGCCAGCGGGGGACAATGAGCAGTTCTTC,CASSVGFGPAGDNEQFF
TRBJ2-1,.,TRBV29-1,many,TGCAGCATTTCTAACCCTCGGCGCTACAATGAGCAGTTCTTC,CSISNPRRYNEQFF
TRBJ2-1,TRBD2,TRBV25-1,few,TGTGCCAGCAGTGATCCCGGGACTAGCGGGAACTATTATCAGTTCTTC,CASSDPGTSGNYYQFF
TRBJ2-7,TRBD1,TRBV7-9,many,TGTGCCAGCAGCTTTGACAGGGGTTACGAGCAGTACTTC,CASSFDRGYEQYF
TRBJ2-7,.,TRBV20-1,.,TGCAGTGCTTATAACTCCTACGAGCAGTACTTC,CSAYNSYEQYF
TRBJ2-1,TRBD2,TRBV11-3,many,TGTGCCAGCAGCTTAGATAGGGAACGCGGGAGAATCAACAATGAGCAGTTCTTC,CASSLDRERGRINNEQFF
TRBJ2-2,TRBD1,TRBV5-1,.,TGCGCCAGCAGCTTGGTTTGGGACAGGGGCCCCACCGGGGAGCTGTTTTTT,CASSLVWDRGPTGELFF
TRBJ2-1,TRBD2,TRBV11-2,many,TGTGCCAGCAGCTCCGGGACTAGCGGGTTTTACAATGAGCAGTTCTTC,CASSSGTSGFYNEQFF
TRBJ2-7,TRBD1,TRBV5-1,.,TGCGCCAGCAGCTTGGATACAGGGGGCTACGAGCAGTACTTC,CASSLDTGGYEQYF
TRBJ2-7,.,TRBV7-2,many,TGTGCCAGCAGCTTATGGGGGGAGATCTCCTACGAGCAGTACTTC,CASSLWGEISYEQYF
TRBJ2-5,TRBD1,TRBV18,.,TGTGCCAGCTCACCTGCCCGGACAGGCCAAGAGACCCAGTACTTC,CASSPARTGQETQYF
TRBJ2-6,.,TRBV15,many,TGTGCCACTAGCAGAGACACTTACTCTGGGGCCAACGTCCTGACTTTC,CATSRDTYSGANVLTF
TRBJ1-1,.,TRBV5-8,many,TGTGCCAGCAGCTCGACCACTGAAGCTTTCTTT,CASSSTTEAFF
TRBJ1-1,.,TRBV7-9,many,TGTGCCAGCAGCTTAGGGACGGTGAACACTGAAGCTTTCTTT,CASSLGTVNTEAFF
TRBJ2-3,.,TRBV2,.,TGTGCCAGTAGGCTTTTTGGGGCTTACCACCAAGATACGCAGTATTTT,CASRLFGAYHQDTQYF
TRBJ2-2,.,TRBV12-3/TRBV12-4,few,TGTGCCAGCAGTTTGCGGACTGCCGGGGAGCTGTTTTTT,CASSLRTAGELFF
TRBJ1-2,TRBD1,TRBV6-1,many,TGTGCCAGCGGGGGACAGGGTTATGGCTACACCTTC,CASGGQGYGYTF
TRBJ1-4,TRBD1,TRBV30,.,TGTGCCTGGGACCGGGACAGGGGGGAAAAACTGTTTTTT,CAWDRDRGEKLFF
TRBJ2-3,.,TRBV12-3/TRBV12-4,.,TGTGCCAGCAGTTTGGCTATAGTGGGCGCAGATACGCAGTATTTT,CASSLAIVGADTQYF
TRBJ2-5,.,TRBV2,many,TGTGCCAGCAGTGACAGGGGGAGGGGGCGTTACTTC,CASSDRGRGRYF
TRBJ2-5,.,TRBV29-1,many,TGCAGCGCCCTAGGGGAGACCCAGTACTTC,CSALGETQYF
TRBJ1-3,.,TRBV10-3,many,TGTGCCATCAGGGATACAGGGATCTCTGGAAACACCATATATTTT,CAIRDTGISGNTIYF
TRBJ2-5,.,TRBV12-3/TRBV12-4,.,TGTGCCAGGCCGGAGGCAGAGACCCAGTACTTC,CARPEAETQYF
TRBJ1-3,.,TRBV20-1,.,TGCAGTGCTAGTAGGGCGACAGGAAACACCATATATTTT,CSASRATGNTIYF
TRBJ2-5,.,TRBV12-3/TRBV12-4,.,TGTGCCAGCAGCCCCGGGTGGGAGACCCAGTACTTC,CASSPGWETQYF
TRBJ1-1,.,TRBV7-9,.,TGTGCCAGCAGCTTATGGCCGGACACTGAAGCTTTCTTT,CASSLWPDTEAFF
TRBJ1-5,.,TRBV12-3/TRBV12-4,medium-sized,TGTGCCAGCAGTTTGGTGGGGAGTCAGCCCCAGCATTTT,CASSLVGSQPQHF
TRBJ1-5,.,TRBV30,many,TGTGCCTGGGGGACGAAGGGTCTCGCTCAGCCCCAGCATTTT,CAWGTKGLAQPQHF
TRBJ2-7,.,TRBV5-4,once,TGTGCCAGCAGCTTCAGCGGTATTTCCTACGAGCAGTACTTC,CASSFSGISYEQYF
TRBJ2-1,.,TRBV19,medium-sized,TGTGCCAGTGGCCTTTTCGACAATGAGCAGTTCTTC,CASGLFDNEQFF
TRBJ2-1,TRBD1,TRBV6-1,many,TGTGCCAGCAGGAAGCAGGGGGCGAGTGAGCAGTTCTTC,CASRKQGASEQFF
TRBJ2-7,.,TRBV28,.,TGTGCCAGCAGACTGGACCCGAGCATCTACGAGCAGTACTTC,CASRLDPSIYEQYF
TRBJ2-1,TRBD1,TRBV11-2,many,TGTGCCAGCAGCTCGGACAGGGGGATGTACAATGAGCAGTTCTTC,CASSSDRGMYNEQFF
TRBJ1-3,.,TRBV7-2,many,TGTGCCAGCAGCTCCAGCACATCCTCTGGAAACACCATATATTTT,CASSSSTSSGNTIYF
TRBJ2-7,.,TRBV7-8,many,TGTGCCAGCAGCCTTTTTGAGGGGACCTACGAGCAGTACTTC,CASSLFEGTYEQYF